Listed below are T cell receptor beta chains from one sample, sequenced in a study of T cells in Graves' hyperthyroidism and ophthalmopathy. TCRdb used MiXCR to reprocess the multiplex PCR reads, holding one entry per CDR3 protein. This sample yields a few hundred thousand distinct CDR3 sequences, of which about a sixth are seen a single time; roughly a sixth belongs to the top ten. Sequenced: blood. These receptors were collected from a woman aged 40 to 50 with Graves' ophthalmopathy. Each CDR3 is given with its conserved first and last residue. The order of the fields is D gene, J gene, V gene, clone size, CDR3 protein, CDR3 DNA. A D gene is named only where the DNA matches it firmly. Clone size is stated in some rows and not others, as once, few, many or a class when expanded.

- TRBJ1-2 TRBV28 many CASAYTGVYGYTF TGTGCCAGCGCATACACCGGGGTCTATGGCTACACCTTC
TRBD1 TRBJ2-5 TRBV20-1 many CSAPDRGGQETQYF TGCAGTGCTCCGGACAGGGGGGGACAAGAGACCCAGTACTTC
- TRBJ2-5 TRBV29-1 many CSGEVGRGETQYF TGCAGCGGCGAGGTGGGTCGGGGAGAGACCCAGTACTTC
- TRBJ2-7 TRBV6-2/TRBV6-3 many CATRTSATYEQYF TGTGCCACCAGGACAAGCGCTACCTACGAGCAGTACTTC
TRBD2 TRBJ2-7 TRBV12-3/TRBV12-4 many CASSHGTSGTYEQYF TGTGCCAGCAGCCACGGGACTAGCGGGACCTACGAGCAGTACTTC
TRBD1 TRBJ1-5 TRBV19 many CASTGQGGYSNQPQHF TGTGCCAGTACTGGACAGGGTGGTTATAGCAATCAGCCCCAGCATTTT
- TRBJ2-4 TRBV6-2/TRBV6-3 many CASKGTAKNIQYF TGTGCCAGCAAGGGCACAGCCAAAAACATTCAGTACTTC
TRBD1 TRBJ2-2 TRBV12-3/TRBV12-4 many CASKGASLGELFF TGTGCCAGCAAGGGGGCAAGCCTCGGGGAGCTGTTTTTT
TRBD1 TRBJ2-7 TRBV12-5 many CASGFGTAPYEQYF TGTGCTAGTGGTTTCGGGACAGCACCCTACGAGCAGTACTTC
- TRBJ1-1 TRBV28 few CASSFLPASEAFF TGTGCCAGCAGTTTCCTACCAGCAAGTGAAGCTTTCTTT
- TRBJ1-5 TRBV6-5 - CASSSARWQPQHF TGTGCCAGCAGTTCCGCACGGTGGCAGCCCCAGCATTTT
TRBD1 TRBJ2-2 TRBV2 many CASRGQGTGELFF TGTGCCAGCCGGGGACAGGGCACCGGGGAGCTGTTTTTT
TRBD1 TRBJ2-7 TRBV5-6 - CASSFSGTGSYEQYF TGTGCCAGCAGCTTTTCTGGGACAGGCTCCTACGAGCAGTACTTC
- TRBJ1-1 TRBV3-1 many CASSHWGTGAEAFF TGTGCCAGCAGCCATTGGGGAACGGGGGCTGAAGCTTTCTTT
TRBD1 TRBJ2-2 TRBV5-1 many CASSFQNRGFAGELFF TGCGCCAGCAGCTTTCAGAACAGGGGGTTTGCCGGGGAGCTGTTTTTT
TRBD2 TRBJ2-7 TRBV2 many CASTGLGLAGDNEQYF TGTGCCAGCACTGGTTTGGGACTAGCGGGAGATAACGAGCAGTACTTC
- TRBJ1-5 TRBV28 few CASSTLAGRGYGNQPQHF TGTGCCAGCAGTACGCTGGCAGGGAGAGGATATGGCAATCAGCCCCAGCATTTT
TRBD1 TRBJ2-2 TRBV24-1 many CATSDTGTGGIGELFF TGTGCCACCAGTGATACCGGGACAGGGGGCATCGGGGAGCTGTTTTTT
- TRBJ1-5 TRBV27 many CASKRSGQGQPQHF TGTGCCAGCAAACGAAGTGGGCAAGGTCAGCCCCAGCATTTT
- TRBJ2-6 TRBV28 many CASSRLGDSGANVLTF TGTGCCAGCAGCCGCCTAGGGGATTCTGGGGCCAACGTCCTGACTTTC
- TRBJ1-5 TRBV20-1 - CSGRQSDNQPQHF TGCAGTGGGCGGCAGTCCGACAATCAGCCCCAGCATTTT
TRBD1 TRBJ1-5 TRBV6-1 many CASRPQGGSQPQHF TGTGCCAGCAGACCCCAGGGGGGAAGTCAGCCCCAGCATTTT
TRBD1 TRBJ1-1 TRBV11-2 - CASSLEVMGRGPRTEAFF TGTGCCAGCAGCTTAGAGGTAATGGGCAGGGGGCCGAGGACTGAAGCTTTCTTT
- TRBJ2-7 TRBV10-3 - CAISDGDLSSYEQYF TGTGCCATCAGTGACGGGGACCTTAGCTCCTACGAGCAGTACTTC
- TRBJ1-3 TRBV7-6 many CASSLPASGNTIYF TGTGCCAGCAGCTTACCCGCTTCTGGAAACACCATATATTTT
- TRBJ2-5 TRBV20-1 - CSAQYQETQYF TGCAGTGCCCAGTACCAAGAGACCCAGTACTTC
TRBD2 TRBJ2-5 TRBV7-9 few CASQRASGQETQYF TGTGCCAGCCAGCGCGCTAGCGGACAAGAGACCCAGTACTTC
- TRBJ1-2 TRBV11-1 many CASSFGANYGYTF TGTGCCAGCAGCTTCGGGGCAAACTATGGCTACACCTTC
- TRBJ2-7 TRBV7-2 many CASSLERGPYGEQYF TGTGCCAGCAGCTTAGAGCGCGGGCCCTACGGCGAGCAGTACTTC
- TRBJ2-7 TRBV2 many CASKGQLSSYEQYF TGTGCCAGCAAAGGGCAGTTGAGCTCCTACGAGCAGTACTTC
- TRBJ1-2 TRBV28 many CASSHQSYGYTF TGTGCCAGCAGTCATCAGTCCTATGGCTACACCTTC
TRBD1 TRBJ2-7 TRBV19 - CASATTGAYEQYF TGTGCCAGTGCCACGACAGGGGCCTACGAGCAGTACTTC
- TRBJ2-2 TRBV6-5 many CASSYRHTGELFF TGTGCCAGCAGTTATAGGCACACCGGGGAGCTGTTTTTT
- TRBJ1-2 TRBV30 few CAWRREASYGYTF TGTGCCTGGAGAAGGGAGGCCTCCTATGGCTACACCTTC
- TRBJ2-7 TRBV24-1 - CATNGGVSREQYF TGTGCCACCAACGGTGGAGTGAGCCGCGAGCAGTACTTC
TRBD1 TRBJ2-5 TRBV11-2 - CASSARDRGKTQYF TGTGCCAGCAGCGCCCGGGACAGGGGAAAGACCCAGTACTTC
- TRBJ1-1 TRBV25-1 many CASSEGGAMNTEAFF TGTGCCAGCAGTGAAGGGGGGGCTATGAACACTGAAGCTTTCTTT
- TRBJ2-7 TRBV28 many CASNRDSYEQYF TGTGCCAGCAACCGGGATTCCTACGAGCAGTACTTC
TRBD2 TRBJ2-2 TRBV11-2 many CASSLGGLAGIPGELFF TGTGCCAGCAGCTTAGGAGGACTAGCGGGAATACCCGGGGAGCTGTTTTTT